A single sample is the source of the 17 T cell receptor beta chains below, sequenced in a study of T cell responses to AZD1222 COVID-19 vaccine. Generated by immunoSEQ multiplex PCR, the TCRdb table keeps only in-frame clones and is missing some. The repertoire includes roughly 180,000 clones, 91% of them detected once, and approximately 1.9% sits in the top ten. The starting material was peripheral blood, obtained on day 0 of AZD1222 vaccination. These receptors all stem from an adult in good health.

This chain links TRBV6-5 with TRBJ2-6, with D unresolved. V was pared by 2 bases and J by 0 bases, with 8 bases between. Germline CDR1 and CDR2: MNHEY and SVGAGI. CDR3 length equals 16 residues. CDR3 protein: CASSYQWSSGANVLTF. CDR3 coding DNA: TGTGCCAGCAGTTACCAGTGGAGCTCTGGGGCCAACGTCCTGACTTTC.

V is TRBV7-2 and J is TRBJ1-1, with TRBD1 matching 12 bases. The CDR3 extends over 16 amino acids. V lost 5 bases and J lost 5; bases outside the gene matches: 9. CDR1 SGHTA and CDR2 FQGNSA come from the germline V gene. The CDR3, as DNA: TGTGCCAGCAGCGACCACCGGGACAGGGGGCGGACTGAAGCTTTCTTT. It is translated as CASSDHRDRGRTEAFF.

The chain has TRBV6-6 and TRBJ1-5; 9 bases are shared with TRBD1. The CDR3 sequence is 16 residues long. The V gene's germline CDR1 is MNHNY and CDR2 SVGAGI (reference sequence). Trimming at V came to 6 bases and at J to 2 bases, leaving 8 bases not matched to a gene. DNA of the CDR3: TGTGCCAGCAGCCTGGGACAGGGCGGTGGCAATCAGCCCCAGCATTTT. Translated, it gives CASSLGQGGGNQPQHF.

The chain couples TRBV19 to TRBJ2-2; 9 bases match TRBD1. J was trimmed by 4 bases and V by 3 bases; bases with no gene match: 6. The length of the CDR3 is 16 residues. Germline CDR1 reads LNHDA; CDR2 reads SQIVND (reference sequence). CDR3 protein: CASSITGGLGTGELFF. CDR3 nucleotide sequence: TGTGCCAGTAGTATTACAGGGGGCTTGGGCACCGGGGAGCTGTTTTTT. Based on the CDR3 plus reference TRBV19 and TRBJ2-2, the full variable domain is DGGITQSPKYLFRKEGQNVTLSCEQNLNHDAMYWYRQDPGQGLRLIYYSQIVNDFQKGDIAEGYSVSREKKESFPLTVTSAQKNPTAFYLCASSITGGLGTGELFFGEGSRLTVL.

The V gene is TRBV5-1, the J gene TRBJ1-4, with TRBD1 as a possible D gene (5 bases). The CDR3 contains 16 residues. Trimming pared 4 bases from V and 6 bases from J, leaving 19 bases between. Germline CDR1 SGHRS, CDR2 YFSETQ. The CDR3 DNA is TGCGCCAGCAGCACCGGGGCCCATCCGATTGATGAAAAACTGTTTTTT. This encodes CASSTGAHPIDEKLFF. Full variable domain (missing parts from reference TRBV5-1 and TRBJ1-4): KAGVTQTPRYLIKTRGQQVTLSCSPISGHRSVSWYQQTPGQGLQFLFEYFSETQRNKGNFPGRFSGRQFSNSRSEMNVSTLELGDSALYLCASSTGAHPIDEKLFFGSGTQLSVL.

This clone was picked up a small number of times. This chain uses TRBV27 with TRBJ1-5, with D unresolved. This CDR3 region has 14 residues. Trimming shortened V by 0 bases and J by 7 bases, and 10 bases separated the two germline ends. From germline, CDR1 is MNHEY and CDR2 SMNVEV (reference sequence). CDR3 residues: CASSLSGNEQPQHF. CDR3 sequence (DNA): TGTGCCAGCAGTTTATCAGGGAACGAACAGCCCCAGCATTTT.

J is TRBJ2-3 and V is TRBV28; D is perhaps TRBD1 (6 bases). Germline loops: CDR1 MDHEN, CDR2 SYDVKM. V dropped 5 bases and J dropped 2 bases, with 14 bases sitting between them. This CDR3 comprises 15 residues. The CDR3 sequence: CASSRDTGLTDTQYF. The CDR3 coding sequence is TGTGCCAGCAGTCGGGATACAGGGCTCACAGATACGCAGTATTTT.

This chain uses TRBV30 with TRBJ2-5; the D call may be TRBD1 or TRBD2 (5 bases each). This CDR3 comprises 16 residues. V lost 2 bases to trimming and J lost 4 bases, with 20 bases between them. CDR1 GTSNPN and CDR2 SVGIG come from the germline V gene (reference sequence). In nucleotides, the CDR3 is TGTGCCTGGAGTTTCCCCCGGGACCCTGGAGGAGAGACCCAGTACTTC. This gives the protein CAWSFPRDPGGETQYF.

The gene calls are TRBV9 and TRBJ2-2, with no clear D. V was pared by 1 base and J by 3 bases, with 13 bases between. Germline V lookup: CDR1 SGDLS, CDR2 YYNGEE. CDR3 length: 16 residues. The CDR3, as DNA: TGTGCCAGCAGCGTAACCTTAAAGCACGACACCGGGGAGCTGTTTTTT. Amino acids: CASSVTLKHDTGELFF. Full variable domain (rest looked up from reference TRBV9 and TRBJ2-2): DSGVTQTPKHLITATGQRVTLRCSPRSGDLSVYWYQQSLDQGLQFLIQYYNGEERAKGNILERFSAQQFPDLHSELNLSSLELGDSALYFCASSVTLKHDTGELFFGEGSRLTVL.

This rearrangement joins TRBV3-1 (or the pseudogene TRBV3-2) to TRBJ2-3, with a tentative D call TRBD2 (5 bases). Germline CDR1 reads LGHDT; CDR2 reads YNNKEL (reference sequence). CDR3 length: 13 amino acids. Between the trimmed V and J ends, which lost 3 bases and 5 bases, there was a span of 9 bases. CDR3 DNA sequence: TGTGCCAGCAGCCAGGAAGGACTAGATACGCAGTATTTT. The encoded protein is CASSQEGLDTQYF.

This clone was seen a handful of times. The chain uses TRBV6-5 and TRBJ1-2; TRBD1 matches at 7 bases. The CDR3 totals 13 residues. CDR1 MNHEY and CDR2 SVGAGI come from the germline V gene. V shed 7 bases, J shed 1 base, and the junction held 3 bases outside the gene matches. The CDR3 is CASTDRFNYGYTF. The CDR3 DNA is TGTGCCAGCACGGACAGGTTTAACTATGGCTACACCTTC.

This clone was recorded only once. For the CDR3, the DNA is TGTGCCAGCACAGCCAATGAAGCTTTCTTT. Its protein product is CASTANEAFF. The V gene is TRBV28, the J gene TRBJ1-1; D is uncertain. The CDR3 runs 10 residues. Trimming pared 7 bases from V and 7 bases from J, leaving 7 bases between. Per germline, CDR1 MDHEN and CDR2 SYDVKM.

The chain uses TRBV6-2 or TRBV6-3 and TRBJ1-5, with TRBD1 matching over 7 bases. CDR1 and CDR2 from the germline V gene are MNHEY and SVGEGT. The CDR3 has 17 residues. The trim removed 6 bases at V and 0 bases at J, leaving 11 bases unmatched. CDR3 loop: CASRYTTGAGSNQPQHF. The CDR3 nucleotides read TGTGCCAGCAGGTACACAACAGGGGCGGGTAGCAATCAGCCCCAGCATTTT.

The chain employs TRBV4-1 and TRBJ2-7; D is perhaps TRBD2 (5 bases). CDR1 is MGHRA, CDR2 YSYEKL, per germline. The CDR3 length is 16 residues. V was shortened by 0 bases and J by 0 bases, with 12 bases between the two germline ends. The CDR3 loop is CASSQDAGTRSYEQYF. DNA of the CDR3: TGCGCCAGCAGCCAAGATGCGGGCACCCGCTCCTACGAGCAGTACTTC.

This sequence joins TRBV6-1 and TRBJ1-1, with D unclear. The germline V gene encodes CDR1 MNHNS and CDR2 SASEGT. This CDR3 contains 13 residues. V dropped 2 bases and J dropped 2 bases, with 6 bases sitting between them. CDR3 amino acids: CASSEYRNTEAFF. CDR3 nucleotides: TGTGCCAGCAGTGAATATCGCAACACTGAAGCTTTCTTT.

The rearrangement uses TRBV9 and TRBJ2-2; D is ambiguous. V was trimmed by 3 bases and J by 1 base, leaving 4 bases between them. The CDR3 totals 13 residues. Germline CDR1 SGDLS, CDR2 YYNGEE. The CDR3 DNA is TGTGCCAGCAGCGCGAGGAACACCGGGGAGCTGTTTTTT. Amino acids: CASSARNTGELFF.

The genes are TRBV2 and TRBJ2-7, with 13 bases that match TRBD2. CDR1 SNHLY and CDR2 FYNNEI come from the germline V gene. After removal of 6 bases from V and 3 bases from J, the junction contained 14 bases not matched to a gene. This CDR3 is built from 18 residues. The CDR3 coding sequence is TGTGCCAGCAGGGAGCAAGCCCCGGGACTAGCGGGGAGCTACGAGCAGTACTTC. Its protein product is CASREQAPGLAGSYEQYF.